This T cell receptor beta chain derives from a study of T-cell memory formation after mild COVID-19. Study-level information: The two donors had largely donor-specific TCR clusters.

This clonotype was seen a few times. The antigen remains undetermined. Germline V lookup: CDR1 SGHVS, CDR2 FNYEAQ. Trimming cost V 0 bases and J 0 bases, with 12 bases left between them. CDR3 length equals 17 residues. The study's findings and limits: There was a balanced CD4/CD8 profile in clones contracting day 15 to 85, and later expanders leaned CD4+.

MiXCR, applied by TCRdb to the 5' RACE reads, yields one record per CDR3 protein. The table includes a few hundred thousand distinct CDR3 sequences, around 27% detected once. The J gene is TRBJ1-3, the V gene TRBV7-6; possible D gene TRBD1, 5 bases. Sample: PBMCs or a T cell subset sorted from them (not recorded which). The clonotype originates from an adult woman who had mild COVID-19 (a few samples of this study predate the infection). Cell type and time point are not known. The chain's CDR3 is CASSLASGRASGNTIYF. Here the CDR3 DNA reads TGTGCCAGCAGCTTAGCCTCTGGCAGGGCCTCTGGAAACACCATATATTTT.